This is a list of T cell receptor beta chains from one sample in a study of cytomegalovirus exposure and HLA in healthy donors. Using immunoSEQ multiplex PCR, the repertoire was profiled, and TCRdb retains in-frame clones only, with some absent. Found here are approximately 120,000 clones, around 82% of them singletons; the top ten hold 11%. The specimen sequenced was PBMCs. The source is a man aged 30 to 45 in good health and CMV-seropositive. Both conserved end residues are part of each CDR3. A D gene is named only where the DNA matches it firmly. Expanded clones are given a class, and other clones once, few, many or no size at all.

v_gene: TRBV5-1; abundance: once; d_gene: TRBD1; j_gene: TRBJ1-2; CDR3nt: TGCGCCAGCAGCTTGTCGACAGGGGCGGGTGGCTACACCTTC; CDR3aa: CASSLSTGAGGYTF
v_gene: TRBV29-1; abundance: -; d_gene: TRBD1; j_gene: TRBJ1-2; CDR3nt: TGCAGCGTTGGCCAGGGGGTGGGTGGCTACACCTTC; CDR3aa: CSVGQGVGGYTF
v_gene: TRBV7-2; abundance: -; d_gene: -; j_gene: TRBJ1-2; CDR3nt: TGTGCCAGCAGCTTGACACAAACTTGGTATGGCTACACCTTC; CDR3aa: CASSLTQTWYGYTF
v_gene: TRBV28; abundance: -; d_gene: TRBD1; j_gene: TRBJ1-5; CDR3nt: TGTGCCAGCATAAGTGAGGGGGCGGGCAATCAGCCCCAGCATTTT; CDR3aa: CASISEGAGNQPQHF
v_gene: TRBV19; abundance: -; d_gene: -; j_gene: TRBJ1-2; CDR3nt: TGTGCCAGTTTAGTCGCAGGAGGCTACACCTTC; CDR3aa: CASLVAGGYTF
v_gene: TRBV5-1; abundance: -; d_gene: TRBD2; j_gene: TRBJ2-7; CDR3nt: TGCGCCAGCAGCACTACTAGCGGCTCCTACGAGCAGTACTTC; CDR3aa: CASSTTSGSYEQYF
v_gene: TRBV19; abundance: -; d_gene: -; j_gene: TRBJ2-7; CDR3nt: TGTGCCAGTAGTATAGATCTCTACGGTGTCTACGAGCAGTACTTC; CDR3aa: CASSIDLYGVYEQYF
v_gene: TRBV5-1; abundance: few; d_gene: -; j_gene: TRBJ2-1; CDR3nt: TGCGCCAGCAGCTTGGGTAGCGGTGATGAGCAGTTCTTC; CDR3aa: CASSLGSGDEQFF
v_gene: TRBV6-5; abundance: -; d_gene: -; j_gene: TRBJ2-3; CDR3nt: TGTGCCAGCGGGTCTCGGAGGGGAGATACGCAGTATTTT; CDR3aa: CASGSRRGDTQYF
v_gene: TRBV5-5; abundance: few; d_gene: -; j_gene: TRBJ2-2; CDR3nt: TGTGCCAGCAGCTTGATTGAGGACACCGGGGAGCTGTTTTTT; CDR3aa: CASSLIEDTGELFF
v_gene: TRBV7-9; abundance: -; d_gene: -; j_gene: TRBJ2-2; CDR3nt: TGTGCCAGCAGCTTGGAGAAGGGGGAGCTGTTTTTT; CDR3aa: CASSLEKGELFF
v_gene: TRBV19; abundance: -; d_gene: -; j_gene: TRBJ1-2; CDR3nt: TGTGCCAGTAGGGCGGACAGATCGGATTGGAGTGGCTACACCTTC; CDR3aa: CASRADRSDWSGYTF
v_gene: TRBV6-1; abundance: -; d_gene: TRBD1; j_gene: TRBJ1-2; CDR3nt: TGTGCCAGCAGTACGGGACAGACCTATGGCTACACCTTC; CDR3aa: CASSTGQTYGYTF
v_gene: TRBV9; abundance: -; d_gene: -; j_gene: TRBJ2-6; CDR3nt: TGTGCCAGCAGCGTAGAGGGGGTTCTCTCTGGGGCCAACGTCCTGACTTTC; CDR3aa: CASSVEGVLSGANVLTF
v_gene: TRBV13; abundance: -; d_gene: -; j_gene: TRBJ1-2; CDR3nt: TGTGCCAGCAGCGCGGGCAGACATTACGGCTACACCTTC; CDR3aa: CASSAGRHYGYTF
v_gene: TRBV5-4; abundance: -; d_gene: TRBD2; j_gene: TRBJ2-1; CDR3nt: TGTGCCACCTCAAAGAGTACGGGAGGGGTGTTCTTC; CDR3aa: CATSKSTGGVFF
v_gene: TRBV19; abundance: -; d_gene: -; j_gene: TRBJ2-1; CDR3nt: TGTGCCAGTAGTATTGGTATGGTGCGCGAGCAGTTCTTC; CDR3aa: CASSIGMVREQFF
v_gene: TRBV4-2; abundance: -; d_gene: -; j_gene: TRBJ2-7; CDR3nt: TGTGCCAGCAGCCAAGATACCCAGGGCCCGTCCGGATGGGGGCGAGAGCAGTACTTC; CDR3aa: CASSQDTQGPSGWGREQYF
v_gene: TRBV18; abundance: -; d_gene: -; j_gene: TRBJ2-1; CDR3nt: TGTGCCAGCTCACCGTTCGAACTGTCAGGTGAGCAGTTCTTC; CDR3aa: CASSPFELSGEQFF
v_gene: TRBV5-4; abundance: -; d_gene: -; j_gene: TRBJ2-5; CDR3nt: TGTGCCAGCAGCCCGAGTCGTCGAGAGACCCAGTACTTC; CDR3aa: CASSPSRRETQYF
v_gene: TRBV27; abundance: -; d_gene: -; j_gene: TRBJ2-3; CDR3nt: TGTGCCAGCAGTCTCCCTCCTACGCAGTATTTT; CDR3aa: CASSLPPTQYF
v_gene: TRBV6-1; abundance: -; d_gene: TRBD1; j_gene: TRBJ1-1; CDR3nt: TGTGCCAGCATCCGGGACAGGGGGAACACTGAAGCTTTCTTT; CDR3aa: CASIRDRGNTEAFF
v_gene: TRBV19; abundance: once; d_gene: TRBD1; j_gene: TRBJ1-2; CDR3nt: TGTGCCAGTAGTCCCCGGACAGGGGATTACTATGGCTACACCTTC; CDR3aa: CASSPRTGDYYGYTF
v_gene: TRBV13; abundance: few; d_gene: TRBD1; j_gene: TRBJ1-1; CDR3nt: TGTGCCAGCAGCTTGGGGACAGCCACTGAAGCTTTCTTT; CDR3aa: CASSLGTATEAFF
v_gene: TRBV11-2; abundance: -; d_gene: -; j_gene: TRBJ2-3; CDR3nt: TGTGCCAGTCGCGGAGGGGGCCGAGATACGCAGTATTTT; CDR3aa: CASRGGGRDTQYF
v_gene: TRBV21-1; abundance: few; d_gene: -; j_gene: TRBJ1-5; CDR3nt: TGTGCCAGCTCTACAGATCAGCCCCAGCATTTT; CDR3aa: CASSTDQPQHF
v_gene: TRBV5-1; abundance: -; d_gene: -; j_gene: TRBJ1-1; CDR3nt: TGCGCCAGCACCCCCCTCGGGGGGAACACTGAAGCTTTCTTT; CDR3aa: CASTPLGGNTEAFF
v_gene: TRBV27; abundance: once; d_gene: TRBD2; j_gene: TRBJ2-1; CDR3nt: TGTGCCAGCAGTCCTAGCGGGACTGAGCAGTTCTTC; CDR3aa: CASSPSGTEQFF
v_gene: TRBV4-1; abundance: -; d_gene: -; j_gene: TRBJ2-1; CDR3nt: TGCGCCAGCAGCCAAGGGAGCCGTGGTGAGCAGTTCTTC; CDR3aa: CASSQGSRGEQFF
v_gene: TRBV11-2; abundance: -; d_gene: -; j_gene: TRBJ2-2; CDR3nt: TGTGCCAGCAGCGTCGACCCTAGTTTAGGAAACACCGGGGAGCTGTTTTTT; CDR3aa: CASSVDPSLGNTGELFF
v_gene: TRBV5-1; abundance: -; d_gene: -; j_gene: TRBJ1-2; CDR3nt: TGCGCCAGCAGCTTGGATCCAGGGAACTATGGCTACACCTTC; CDR3aa: CASSLDPGNYGYTF
v_gene: TRBV9; abundance: -; d_gene: TRBD2; j_gene: TRBJ2-7; CDR3nt: TGTGCCAGCAGCGTCACCGGACTAGCGGGAGACGAGCAGTACTTC; CDR3aa: CASSVTGLAGDEQYF
v_gene: TRBV4-3; abundance: -; d_gene: TRBD1; j_gene: TRBJ2-2; CDR3nt: TGCGCCAGCAGCCAACCCTGGTTCGGGGACAGGGTGGGCGGGGAGCTGTTTTTT; CDR3aa: CASSQPWFGDRVGGELFF
v_gene: TRBV7-8; abundance: -; d_gene: TRBD2; j_gene: TRBJ2-7; CDR3nt: TGTGCCAGCAGCCCCCAAGCTAGCGGGGGCTACGAGCAGTACTTC; CDR3aa: CASSPQASGGYEQYF
v_gene: TRBV9; abundance: -; d_gene: TRBD2; j_gene: TRBJ2-1; CDR3nt: TGTGCCAGCAGCGGGGCTAGCGGGATTGCAGTTGAGCAGTTCTTC; CDR3aa: CASSGASGIAVEQFF
v_gene: TRBV27; abundance: once; d_gene: TRBD1; j_gene: TRBJ1-6; CDR3nt: TGTGCCAGCAGTTCTGGACAGGCTAGGAATTCACCCCTCCACTTT; CDR3aa: CASSSGQARNSPLHF
v_gene: TRBV7-8; abundance: -; d_gene: -; j_gene: TRBJ2-2; CDR3nt: TGTGCCAGCAGCTTATACGCGAGTTTAAACACCGGGGAGCTGTTTTTT; CDR3aa: CASSLYASLNTGELFF
v_gene: TRBV30; abundance: few; d_gene: -; j_gene: TRBJ1-1; CDR3nt: TGTGCCTGGAGTTATGGCAGAAACACTGAAGCTTTCTTT; CDR3aa: CAWSYGRNTEAFF
v_gene: TRBV7-2; abundance: -; d_gene: -; j_gene: TRBJ2-1; CDR3nt: TGTGCCAGCAGTTACCGACAGGCCAGTGAGCAGTTCTTC; CDR3aa: CASSYRQASEQFF
v_gene: TRBV28; abundance: -; d_gene: -; j_gene: TRBJ1-5; CDR3nt: TGTGCCAGCAGAGCAGGGGTGAATCAGCCCCAGCATTTT; CDR3aa: CASRAGVNQPQHF
v_gene: TRBV28; abundance: -; d_gene: -; j_gene: TRBJ2-7; CDR3nt: TGTGCCACCCTGGGGCACAGGAGCTACGAGCAGTACTTC; CDR3aa: CATLGHRSYEQYF
v_gene: TRBV6-6; abundance: few; d_gene: TRBD2; j_gene: TRBJ2-3; CDR3nt: TGTGCCAGCACCTACGGGACTAGCGGGCCGTATACGCAGTATTTT; CDR3aa: CASTYGTSGPYTQYF
v_gene: TRBV11-2; abundance: -; d_gene: TRBD2; j_gene: TRBJ2-1; CDR3nt: TGTGCCAGCAGCTTAGAACTAGCGCGAAGCTACAATGAGCAGTTCTTC; CDR3aa: CASSLELARSYNEQFF
v_gene: TRBV19; abundance: once; d_gene: -; j_gene: TRBJ1-2; CDR3nt: TGTGCCAGTAGTATAACAGGGCCGAACTATGGCTACACCTTC; CDR3aa: CASSITGPNYGYTF
v_gene: TRBV27; abundance: -; d_gene: -; j_gene: TRBJ2-3; CDR3nt: TGTGCCAGCAGTTTAACATACTTCAAAACAGGAACAGATACGCAGTATTTT; CDR3aa: CASSLTYFKTGTDTQYF
v_gene: TRBV11-2; abundance: -; d_gene: TRBD1; j_gene: TRBJ2-7; CDR3nt: TGTGCCAGCAGCTTCGACAGGGGGCCGGGGGAGCAGTACTTC; CDR3aa: CASSFDRGPGEQYF
v_gene: TRBV10-3; abundance: -; d_gene: -; j_gene: TRBJ2-3; CDR3nt: TGTGCCATCAGTGAGGCCCAGTATAGCACAGATACGCAGTATTTT; CDR3aa: CAISEAQYSTDTQYF
v_gene: TRBV27; abundance: -; d_gene: TRBD2; j_gene: TRBJ2-1; CDR3nt: TGTGCCAGCAGTTTAGGCTGGGGAGGGGACAATGAGCAGTTCTTC; CDR3aa: CASSLGWGGDNEQFF
v_gene: TRBV9; abundance: -; d_gene: TRBD2; j_gene: TRBJ2-7; CDR3nt: TGTGCCAGCAGCCCGGCGTACTCTAGCGGATCCTACGAGCAGTGCTTC; CDR3aa: CASSPAYSSGSYEQCF